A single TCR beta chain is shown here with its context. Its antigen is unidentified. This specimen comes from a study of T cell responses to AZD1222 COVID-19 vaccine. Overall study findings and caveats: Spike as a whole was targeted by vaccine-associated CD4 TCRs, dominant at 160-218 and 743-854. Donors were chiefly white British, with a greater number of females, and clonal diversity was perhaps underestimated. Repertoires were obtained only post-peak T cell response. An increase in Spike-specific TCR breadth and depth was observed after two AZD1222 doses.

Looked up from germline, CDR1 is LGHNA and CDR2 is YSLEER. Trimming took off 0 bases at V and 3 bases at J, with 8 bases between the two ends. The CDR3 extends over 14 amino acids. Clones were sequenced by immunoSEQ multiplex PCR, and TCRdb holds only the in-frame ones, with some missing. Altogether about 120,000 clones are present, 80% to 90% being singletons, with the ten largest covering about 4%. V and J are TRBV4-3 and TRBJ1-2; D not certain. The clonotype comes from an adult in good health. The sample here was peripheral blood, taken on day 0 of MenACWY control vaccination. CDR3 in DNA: TGCGCCAGCAGCCAAGAATGGCAGGACTATGGCTACACCTTC. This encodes CASSQEWQDYGYTF.